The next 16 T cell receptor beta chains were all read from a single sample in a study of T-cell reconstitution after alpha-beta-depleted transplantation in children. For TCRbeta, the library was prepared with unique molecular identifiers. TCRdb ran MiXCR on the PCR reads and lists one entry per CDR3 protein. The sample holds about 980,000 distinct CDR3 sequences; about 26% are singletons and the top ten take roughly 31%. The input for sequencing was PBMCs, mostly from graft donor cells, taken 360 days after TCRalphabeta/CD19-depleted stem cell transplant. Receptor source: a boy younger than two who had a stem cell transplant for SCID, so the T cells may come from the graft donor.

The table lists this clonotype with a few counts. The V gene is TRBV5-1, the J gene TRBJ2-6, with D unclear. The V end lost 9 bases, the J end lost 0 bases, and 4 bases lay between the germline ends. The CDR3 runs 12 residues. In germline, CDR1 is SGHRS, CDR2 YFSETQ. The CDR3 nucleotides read TGCGCCACCGGCTCTGGGGCCAACGTCCTGACTTTC. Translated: CATGSGANVLTF. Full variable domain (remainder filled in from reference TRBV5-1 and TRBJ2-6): KAGVTQTPRYLIKTRGQQVTLSCSPISGHRSVSWYQQTPGQGLQFLFEYFSETQRNKGNFPGRFSGRQFSNSRSEMNVSTLELGDSALYLCATGSGANVLTFGAGSRLTVL.

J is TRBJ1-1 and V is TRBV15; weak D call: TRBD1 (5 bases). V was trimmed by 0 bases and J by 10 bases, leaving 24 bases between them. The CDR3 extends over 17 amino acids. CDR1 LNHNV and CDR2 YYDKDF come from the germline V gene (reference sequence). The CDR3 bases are TGTGCCACCAGCAGAGATCCCGGGGCATCTGGCTTGGCTGGAGCTTTCTTT. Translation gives CATSRDPGASGLAGAFF.

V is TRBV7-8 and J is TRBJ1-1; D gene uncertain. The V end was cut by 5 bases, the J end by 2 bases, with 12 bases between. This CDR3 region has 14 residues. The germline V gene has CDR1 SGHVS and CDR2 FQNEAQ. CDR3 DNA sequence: TGTGCCAGCAGCGCAAGGACGGAAAACACTGAAGCTTTCTTT. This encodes CASSARTENTEAFF.

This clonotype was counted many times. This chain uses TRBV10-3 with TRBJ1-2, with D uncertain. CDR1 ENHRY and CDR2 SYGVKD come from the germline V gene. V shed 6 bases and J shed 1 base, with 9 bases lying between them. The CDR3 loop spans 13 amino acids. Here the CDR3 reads CAISPGLNYGYTF. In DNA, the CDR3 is TGTGCCATCAGCCCGGGCCTTAACTATGGCTACACCTTC.

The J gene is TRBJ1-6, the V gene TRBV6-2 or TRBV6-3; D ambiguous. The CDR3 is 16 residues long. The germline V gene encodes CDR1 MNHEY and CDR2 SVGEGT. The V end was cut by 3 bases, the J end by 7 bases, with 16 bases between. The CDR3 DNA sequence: TGTGCCAGCAGTTATCCCGCGGCCGGCCTAAATTCACCCCTCCACTTT. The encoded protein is CASSYPAAGLNSPLHF.

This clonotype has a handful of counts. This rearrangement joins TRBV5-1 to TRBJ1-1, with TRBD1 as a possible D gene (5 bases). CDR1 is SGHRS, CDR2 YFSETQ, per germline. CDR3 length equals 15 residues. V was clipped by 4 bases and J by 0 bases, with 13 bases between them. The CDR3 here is CASSRQQEMNTEAFF. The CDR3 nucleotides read TGCGCCAGCAGCCGACAACAGGAAATGAACACTGAAGCTTTCTTT.

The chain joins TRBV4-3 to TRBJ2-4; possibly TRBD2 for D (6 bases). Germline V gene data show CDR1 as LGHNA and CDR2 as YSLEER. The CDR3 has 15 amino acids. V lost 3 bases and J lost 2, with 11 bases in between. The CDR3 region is CASSQWRATKNIQYF. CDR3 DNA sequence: TGCGCCAGCAGCCAGTGGAGGGCTACCAAAAACATTCAGTACTTC.

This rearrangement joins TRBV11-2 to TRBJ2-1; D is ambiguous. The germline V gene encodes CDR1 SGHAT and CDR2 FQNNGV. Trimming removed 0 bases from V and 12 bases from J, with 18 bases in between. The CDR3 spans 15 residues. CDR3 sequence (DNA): TGTGCCAGCAGCTTAGAGCCCCTTAACCCGACGCGGCAGTTCTTC. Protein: CASSLEPLNPTRQFF.

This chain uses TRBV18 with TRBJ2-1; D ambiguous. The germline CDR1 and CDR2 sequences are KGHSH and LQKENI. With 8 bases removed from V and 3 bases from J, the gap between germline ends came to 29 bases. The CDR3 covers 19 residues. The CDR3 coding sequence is TGTGCCAGCCCCCCTCACGATTGGGCTCATCCTAAGGGCTACAATGAGCAGTTCTTC. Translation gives CASPPHDWAHPKGYNEQFF.

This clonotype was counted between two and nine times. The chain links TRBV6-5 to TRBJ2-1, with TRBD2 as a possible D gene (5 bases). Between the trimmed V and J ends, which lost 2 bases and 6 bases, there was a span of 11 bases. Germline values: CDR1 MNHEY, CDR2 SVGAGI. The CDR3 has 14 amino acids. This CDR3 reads CASSYSEGSNEQFF. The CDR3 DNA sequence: TGTGCCAGCAGTTACAGTGAGGGAAGCAATGAGCAGTTCTTC.

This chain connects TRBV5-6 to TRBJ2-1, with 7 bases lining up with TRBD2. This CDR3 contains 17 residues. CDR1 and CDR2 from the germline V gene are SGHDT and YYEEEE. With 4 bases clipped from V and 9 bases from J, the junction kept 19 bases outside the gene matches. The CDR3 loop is CASSLKSGASGDFEQFF. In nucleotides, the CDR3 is TGTGCCAGCAGCCTGAAAAGCGGGGCTAGCGGCGATTTTGAGCAGTTCTTC.

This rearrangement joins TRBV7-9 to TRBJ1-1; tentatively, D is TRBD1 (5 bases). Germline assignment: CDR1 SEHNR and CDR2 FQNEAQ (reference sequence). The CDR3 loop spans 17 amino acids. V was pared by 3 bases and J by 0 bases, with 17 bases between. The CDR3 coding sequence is TGTGCCAGCAGCTTCCAGACACTCAGGGATGTGAACACTGAAGCTTTCTTT. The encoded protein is CASSFQTLRDVNTEAFF.

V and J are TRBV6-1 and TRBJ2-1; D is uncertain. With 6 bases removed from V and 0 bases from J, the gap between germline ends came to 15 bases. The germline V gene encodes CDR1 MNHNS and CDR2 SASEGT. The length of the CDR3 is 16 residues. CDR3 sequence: CASRRPSVSSYNEQFF. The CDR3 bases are TGTGCCAGCAGGCGCCCCTCAGTATCCTCCTACAATGAGCAGTTCTTC.

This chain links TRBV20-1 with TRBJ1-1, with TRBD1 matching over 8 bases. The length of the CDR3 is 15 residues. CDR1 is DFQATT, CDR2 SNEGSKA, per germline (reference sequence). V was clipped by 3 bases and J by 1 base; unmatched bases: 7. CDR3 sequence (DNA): TGCAGTGCTAGGAGGGTCACAGGGGGGAACACTGAAGCTTTCTTT. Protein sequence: CSARRVTGGNTEAFF.

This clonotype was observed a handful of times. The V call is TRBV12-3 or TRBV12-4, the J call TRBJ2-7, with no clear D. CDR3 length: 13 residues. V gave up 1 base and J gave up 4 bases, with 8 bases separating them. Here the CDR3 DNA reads TGTGCCAGCAGTTTAGACTGGCGATACGAGCAGTACTTC. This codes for CASSLDWRYEQYF.

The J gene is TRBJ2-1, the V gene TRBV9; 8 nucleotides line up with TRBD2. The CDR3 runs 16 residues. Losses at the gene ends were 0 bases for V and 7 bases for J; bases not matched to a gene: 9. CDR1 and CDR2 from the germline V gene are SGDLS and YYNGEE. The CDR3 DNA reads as TGTGCCAGCAGCGTAGATAGGCGGGGGGTGAGAAATGAGCAGTTCTTC. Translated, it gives CASSVDRRGVRNEQFF.